What follows is one T cell receptor beta chain and its context. Its antigen is currently not known. Per-base quality was not reported, and no clone a single base away is much larger than it. Read against the paper, the sample's time point label means: cells obtained before transplantation from donor or recipient. CD3+CD4+ and CD3+CD8+ populations were FACS-sorted from unstimulated pre-transplant donor and recipient cells taken from spleen or lymph nodes. Library generation was performed with the immunoSEQ multiplex PCR assay. For most patients, genomic DNA was isolated using the Qiagen DNeasy Blood and Tissue Kit and was shipped frozen to Adaptive Biotechnologies for TCR sequencing. For most patients, genomic DNA was subjected to high-throughput TCR-beta CDR3 sequencing by Adaptive Biotechnologies. Processing in the source paper ran as follows. Adaptive's ImmunoSEQ software was the source of the TCR sequencing data for 15 to 20 patients, while three other patients were processed with MiXCR and VDJtools. To correct CD4 versus CD8 sorting errors, any sequence found in both subsets at a frequency ratio below 5:1 was removed. CDR3 nucleotide sequences shared between donor and recipient were removed because the origin of such sequences could not be assigned. At least 2-fold expansion over unstimulated cells and a minimum CFSE-low frequency of 0.002% (template counts) or 0.001% (read counts) were required for clones to be classified as alloreactive. Clones detected in sequenced pre-transplant spleen, lymph node, or MLR CFSE-low populations of the donor or recipient were defined as mappable. The cumulative frequency of alloreactive clones was calculated as a percentage of all sequences, weighted by copy number. The table was pulled from immuneACCESS by TCRdb, which kept in-frame rearrangements only. Such tables lose some clones; where checked, under half of the loss comes from unresolved V genes, and the rest has no known cause. V and J calls and clone size follow that table, whereas D and trimming were derived from the DNA. The sample yields approximately 90,000 clones; about 85% were counted once. Jointly, the top ten make up around 0.3% of the sample.

At the junction V is shortened by 2 bases and J by 4 bases; bases outside the gene matches: 6. CDR1 and CDR2 are drawn from the germline V gene: SGHVS, FQNEAQ. Spanning cysteine to phenylalanine, the CDR3 consists of 16 amino acids. Only the CDR3 DNA is retained, 48 bases long and in frame from the first base. The sample comes from a study of graft-versus-host responses after intestinal transplantation (dated by TCRdb to the early 2020s). With respect to the entire study: The transplants that recipients received were multivisceral, liver-intestinal, or isolated intestinal. Alloreactive clones were identified by sequencing pre-transplant mixed lymphocyte reaction products and comparing these products with unstimulated pre-transplant donor and recipient T cells. Graft-versus-host and host-versus-graft alloreactive T cell clones were tracked in the graft, circulation and bone marrow after intestinal transplantation using bulk TCR-beta CDR3 sequencing. Rather than being sequenced by the commercial service, samples from three later patients were sequenced in-house on an Illumina MiSeq and processed with MiXCR. All recipients received anti-thymocyte globulin induction followed by maintenance tacrolimus and steroids for roughly 3 years. The cohort enrolled about two dozen intestinal transplant recipients, one of whom was a retransplant, and 3 patients without pretransplant specimens were excluded. A peak of at least 4% donor T cells among recipient peripheral blood mononuclear cells was the definition used for donor T cell macrochimerism.

Findings and caveats that apply to the study as a whole: Patients with donor T cell macrochimerism had high GvH to HvG T cell clonal ratios in their allografts. Early after transplant, peak levels of circulating GvH clones were associated with declines in HvG clones. The relatively low number and heterogeneity of intestinal transplant patients limited the conclusions. GvH clones turned up in recipient bone marrow, with some appearing earlier in ileal mucosa or blood, a pattern consistent with an intestinal mucosal origin.

This clonotype originated in a human donor who was the organ donor for an intestinal transplant. The receptor chain draws on TRBV7-8 and TRBJ2-2; TRBD1 fits 8 bases in the junction. Material: unstimulated CD4+ T cells sorted from spleen or lymph node cells, obtained before transplant. The nucleotide sequence reads TGTGCCAGCAGCTTACCGGTCAGGGGGCGCACCGGGGAGCTGTTTTTT. It specifies CASSLPVRGRTGELFF.